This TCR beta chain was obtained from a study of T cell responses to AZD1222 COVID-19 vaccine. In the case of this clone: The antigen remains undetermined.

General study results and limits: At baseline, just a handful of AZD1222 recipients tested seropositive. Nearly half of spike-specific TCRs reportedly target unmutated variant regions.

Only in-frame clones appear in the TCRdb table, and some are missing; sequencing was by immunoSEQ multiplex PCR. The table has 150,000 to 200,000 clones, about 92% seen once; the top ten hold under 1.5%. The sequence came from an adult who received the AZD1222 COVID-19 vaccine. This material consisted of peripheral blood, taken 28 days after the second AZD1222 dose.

CDR3 bases: TGTGCCAGTAGTCGCCGGGACACTAATGAAAAACTGTTTTTT. Its protein product is CASSRRDTNEKLFF. This chain links TRBV19 with TRBJ1-4; D is possibly TRBD1 (5 bases). Per germline, CDR1 LNHDA and CDR2 SQIVND (reference sequence). The CDR3 totals 14 residues. The V end lost 5 bases, the J end lost 2 bases, and 9 bases lay between the germline ends.